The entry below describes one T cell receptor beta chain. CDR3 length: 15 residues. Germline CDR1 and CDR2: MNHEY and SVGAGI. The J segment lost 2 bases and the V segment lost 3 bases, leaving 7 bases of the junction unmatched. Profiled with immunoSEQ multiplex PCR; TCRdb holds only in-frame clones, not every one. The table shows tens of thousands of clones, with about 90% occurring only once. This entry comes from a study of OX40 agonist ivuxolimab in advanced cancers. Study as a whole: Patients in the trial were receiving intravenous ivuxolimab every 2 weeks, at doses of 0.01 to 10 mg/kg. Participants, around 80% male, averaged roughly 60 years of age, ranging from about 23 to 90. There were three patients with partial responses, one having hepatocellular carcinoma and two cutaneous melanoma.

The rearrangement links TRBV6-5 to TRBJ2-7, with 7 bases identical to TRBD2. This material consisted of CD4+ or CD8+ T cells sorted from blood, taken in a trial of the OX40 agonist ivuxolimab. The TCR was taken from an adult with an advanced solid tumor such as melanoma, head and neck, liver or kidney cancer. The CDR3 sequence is CASSYWERGPYEQYF. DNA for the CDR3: TGTGCCAGCAGTTATTGGGAGCGGGGACCCTACGAGCAGTACTTC.